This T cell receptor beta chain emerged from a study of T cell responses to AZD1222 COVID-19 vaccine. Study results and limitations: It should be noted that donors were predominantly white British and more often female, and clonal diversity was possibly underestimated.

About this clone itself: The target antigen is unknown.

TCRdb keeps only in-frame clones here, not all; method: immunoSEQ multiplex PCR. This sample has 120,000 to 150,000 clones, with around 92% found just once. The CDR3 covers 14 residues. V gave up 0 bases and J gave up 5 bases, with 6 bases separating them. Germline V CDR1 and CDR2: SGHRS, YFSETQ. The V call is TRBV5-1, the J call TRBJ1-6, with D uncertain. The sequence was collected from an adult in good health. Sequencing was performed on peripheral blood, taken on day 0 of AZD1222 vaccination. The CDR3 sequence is CASSLALDNSPLHF. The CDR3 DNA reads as TGCGCCAGCAGCTTGGCCCTAGATAATTCACCCCTCCACTTT. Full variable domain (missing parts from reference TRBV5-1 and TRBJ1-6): KAGVTQTPRYLIKTRGQQVTLSCSPISGHRSVSWYQQTPGQGLQFLFEYFSETQRNKGNFPGRFSGRQFSNSRSEMNVSTLELGDSALYLCASSLALDNSPLHFGNGTRLTVT.